This is a list of T cell receptor beta chains from one sample in a study of blood T cell repertoires in COVID-19. Sequencing was performed with immunoSEQ multiplex PCR; in TCRdb, only in-frame clones are kept and a portion is missing. The table includes hundreds of thousands of clones, roughly 85% detected once. What was sequenced was PBMCs or T cells enriched from blood (not recorded which). These receptor sequences come from a woman between 45 and 60 years old with acute COVID-19. Both conserved end residues are part of each CDR3. A D gene is named only where the DNA matches it firmly. Size tells how often a clone was seen (once, few, many) or the class of an expanded clone, and some rows leave it out.

>11|-|-|TRBJ1-1|TRBV2
TGTGCCAGCCGAGAAAACACTGAAGCTTTCTTT
CASRENTEAFF
>17|-|-|TRBJ1-1|TRBV18
TGTGCCAGCTCACCTCGTTCATCGTCCGGGATGAACACTGAAGCTTTCTTT
CASSPRSSSGMNTEAFF
>13|TRBD2|few|TRBJ2-7|TRBV10-1
TGCGCCACCTGGACTAGCAGATTCTACGAGCAGTACTTC
CATWTSRFYEQYF
>13|-|-|TRBJ2-7|TRBV29-1
TGCAGCGTCGACGGGGGAGCAGTGACCGAGCAGTACTTC
CSVDGGAVTEQYF
>14|-|-|TRBJ1-2|TRBV3-1/TRBV3-2
TGTGCCAGCAGCCAAGAACAGGCAGGCTATGGCTACACCTTC
CASSQEQAGYGYTF
>15|-|once|TRBJ1-1|TRBV19
TGTGCCAGCCGAACAGGGCAACTGATGAACACTGAAGCTTTCTTT
CASRTGQLMNTEAFF
>14|-|few|TRBJ1-1|TRBV5-6
TGTGCCAGCAGCTTAGGGGGTATAGGCACTGAAGCTTTCTTT
CASSLGGIGTEAFF
>13|TRBD1|-|TRBJ1-4|TRBV19
TGTGCCAGTACCGGACAGGGTGGAGAAAAACTGTTTTTT
CASTGQGGEKLFF
>12|-|-|TRBJ1-1|TRBV12-3/TRBV12-4
TGTGCCAGCAGTTCCCAGGGGATCGAAGCTTTCTTT
CASSSQGIEAFF
>15|TRBD2|few|TRBJ2-2|TRBV3-1/TRBV3-2
TGTGCCAGCAGCCAAGCGGGGAGGGACACCGGGGAGCTGTTTTTT
CASSQAGRDTGELFF
>16|TRBD2|-|TRBJ2-7|TRBV10-2
TGCGCCAGCAGTCTTCACACTAGCGGGGAAAGCTACGAGCAGTACTTC
CASSLHTSGESYEQYF
>14|-|-|TRBJ1-4|TRBV19
TGTGCCAGTAGTATAATGGGGAGTGGTGAAAAACTGTTTTTT
CASSIMGSGEKLFF
>13|-|-|TRBJ2-2|TRBV29-1
TGCAGCGTTTACTCGTCGAACACCGGGGAGCTGTTTTTT
CSVYSSNTGELFF
>13|-|few|TRBJ1-1|TRBV30
TGTGCCTGGAGTGTGTCAGGGGACACTGAAGCTTTCTTT
CAWSVSGDTEAFF
>16|TRBD1|once|TRBJ2-5|TRBV18
TGTGCCAGCTCACCTAGGGACAGGTCAGACCAAGAGACCCAGTACTTC
CASSPRDRSDQETQYF
>15|TRBD1|-|TRBJ2-7|TRBV10-3
TGTGCCATCAGTTCCGGGACAGATTTATCCGGGGAGCAGTACTTC
CAISSGTDLSGEQYF
>14|-|once|TRBJ1-2|TRBV5-6
TGTGCCAGCAGCGAACAGGCGTGGAACTATGGCTACACCTTC
CASSEQAWNYGYTF
>10|-|-|TRBJ2-7|TRBV19
TGTGCAGCAGGGGCTTACGAGCAGTACTTC
CAAGAYEQYF